Listed here are 2 T cell receptor beta chains from one sample, sequenced in a study of T cells in Graves' hyperthyroidism and ophthalmopathy. The CDR3 regions of TCR beta were amplified from RNA transcripts. A first-round RT-PCR of the TCR CDR3 used the HTBI primer set. In TCRdb, the multiplex PCR reads were re-called with MiXCR into one record per CDR3 protein. This table has roughly 750,000 distinct CDR3 sequences, about 15% appearing once. Input material: blood. These receptors were obtained from a young man with Graves' hyperthyroidism.

The sample holds many counts of this clonotype. J is TRBJ2-7 and V is TRBV11-2, with D tentatively TRBD2 (6 bases). The CDR3 runs 15 residues. CDR1 SGHAT and CDR2 FQNNGV come from the germline V gene. With 5 bases removed from V and 4 bases from J, the gap between germline ends came to 18 bases. CDR3 residues: CASSLLGEDVYEQYF. The DNA of the CDR3 is TGTGCCAGCAGCCTGTTGGGGGAGGATGTTTACGAGCAGTACTTC.

V and J are TRBV6-2 or TRBV6-3 and TRBJ2-2; D is uncertain. The CDR3 consists of 15 residues. Germline-derived CDR1 and CDR2 are MNHEY and SVGEGT. V shed 1 base and J shed 2 bases, with 8 bases lying between them. DNA of the CDR3: TGTGCCAGCAGTTACTTTGACACCAACACCGGGGAGCTGTTTTTT. It yields the protein CASSYFDTNTGELFF.